These 14 T cell receptor beta chains originate from one sample sequenced in a study of blood T cell repertoires in COVID-19. The table came from immunoSEQ multiplex PCR; TCRdb's copy has only in-frame clones and leaves some out. There are 250,000 to 350,000 clones in the sample; about nine tenths occur only once, and approximately 12% lies in the top ten. Material: peripheral blood. The receptors come from a woman aged 55-70 years with acute or convalescent COVID-19.

This sequence joins TRBV19 and TRBJ1-1; TRBD1 is a possible D gene (6 bases). V shed 10 bases and J shed 1 base, with 19 bases lying between them. This CDR3 has 15 amino acids. Germline V lookup: CDR1 LNHDA, CDR2 SQIVND (reference sequence). The CDR3 sequence is CATWPSGATNTEAFF. CDR3 in DNA: TGTGCCACATGGCCCTCAGGGGCGACGAACACTGAAGCTTTCTTT.

Here the CDR3 DNA reads TGTGCCAGCAGTGATCAAGGGGGGGGTGAAGCTTTCTTT. This encodes CASSDQGGGEAFF. The chain joins TRBV2 to TRBJ1-1; D is perhaps TRBD1 (6 bases). Germline V gene lookup returns CDR1 SNHLY and CDR2 FYNNEI. The V and J ends lost 3 bases and 7 bases respectively, with 12 bases between them. The CDR3 consists of 13 residues.

The chain couples TRBV5-1 to TRBJ1-1; no reliable D call. V dropped 4 bases and J dropped 1 base, with 14 bases sitting between them. Per the germline V gene, CDR1 is SGHRS and CDR2 is YFSETQ. This CDR3 is built from 15 residues. The CDR3 DNA reads as TGCGCCAGCAGCCAAGCCGGACGGGGGAACACTGAAGCTTTCTTT. This codes for CASSQAGRGNTEAFF.

This clone was found once. The V gene is TRBV9, the J gene TRBJ2-2, with D possibly being TRBD1 (6 bases). The ends were cut back, 3 bases at V and 0 bases at J, with 12 bases in the middle. The CDR3 spans 16 residues. In germline, CDR1 is SGDLS, CDR2 YYNGEE. The CDR3 loop reads CASSAPTGANTGELFF. CDR3 DNA sequence: TGTGCCAGCAGCGCCCCGACAGGAGCGAACACCGGGGAGCTGTTTTTT. The whole variable domain, filled in from reference TRBV9 and TRBJ2-2, reads DSGVTQTPKHLITATGQRVTLRCSPRSGDLSVYWYQQSLDQGLQFLIQYYNGEERAKGNILERFSAQQFPDLHSELNLSSLELGDSALYFCASSAPTGANTGELFFGEGSRLTVL.

The rearrangement links TRBV19 to TRBJ1-1; 7 bases fit TRBD1. V shed 4 bases and J 0 bases; nucleotides not matched to a gene: 2. This CDR3 is built from 14 residues. Germline CDR1 LNHDA, CDR2 SQIVND (reference sequence). CDR3 bases: TGTGCCAGTAGTAGAGGGGGCATGAACACTGAAGCTTTCTTT. It translates to CASSRGGMNTEAFF.

This clone was detected once. The chain links TRBV6-1 to TRBJ2-7; tentative D call: TRBD1 (6 bases). Germline CDR1 reads MNHNS; CDR2 reads SASEGT. The CDR3 has 15 amino acids. Trimming cost V 1 base and J 4 bases, with 14 bases left between them. The CDR3 loop is CASSEVGQPIYEQYF. Here the CDR3 DNA reads TGTGCCAGCAGTGAAGTAGGACAGCCCATTTACGAGCAGTACTTC.

The chain combines TRBV21-1 with TRBJ1-6; TRBD1 reflects the table's D call only, with no check against the DNA. TRBV21-1 counts as a pseudogene. This CDR3 contains 20 residues. The chain's CDR3 is CASSKALSQGRGSYNSPLHF. CDR3 sequence (DNA): TGTGCCAGCAGCAAAGCGCTTTCACAGGGTAGGGGGTCCTATAATTCACCCCTCCACTTT.

The J gene is TRBJ1-1, the V gene TRBV5-4; D gene unclear. Germline V gene lookup returns CDR1 SGHNT and CDR2 YYREEE (reference sequence). CDR3 length: 12 amino acids. The V end was cut by 4 bases, the J end by 11 bases, with 15 bases between. The CDR3 DNA is TGTGCCAGCAGCCCTACTGAGGGAGCCGCTTTCTTT. It codes for CASSPTEGAAFF.

This clone appeared a few times. One end of the junction varies from germline; a read error may be responsible. The chain uses TRBV28 and TRBJ1-2, with 9 bases that match TRBD1. The CDR3 is 14 residues long. CDR1 and CDR2 from the germline V gene are MDHEN and SYDVKM. DNA of the CDR3: TGTGCGAGCAGCCGCACAGGGGGCAGCTATGGCTACACCTTC. This encodes CASSRTGGSYGYTF.

The chain links TRBV7-2 to TRBJ1-1, with 7 nucleotides matching TRBD1. The CDR3 has 14 residues. The trim removed 5 bases at V and 4 bases at J, leaving 7 bases unmatched. CDR1 is SGHTA, CDR2 FQGNSA, per germline. The CDR3 nucleotides read TGTGCCAGCAGCCCCCAGGACAGGATCACTGAAGCTTTCTTT. This sequence encodes CASSPQDRITEAFF.

The chain is built from TRBV7-2 and TRBJ2-7, with TRBD2 identical over 12 bases. From germline, CDR1 is SGHTA and CDR2 FQGNSA. The CDR3 consists of 17 residues. Trimming took 4 bases from V and 1 from J; bases not matched to a gene: 8. CDR3: CASSSRLAGDRSYEQYF. The CDR3, as DNA: TGTGCCAGCAGCTCAAGACTAGCGGGAGACCGATCCTACGAGCAGTACTTC.

This clone appeared a single time. This chain connects TRBV5-4 to TRBJ1-2, with a tentative D call TRBD1 (5 bases). Germline V gives CDR1 SGHNT, CDR2 YYREEE (reference sequence). Between the trimmed V and J ends, which lost 1 base and 4 bases, there was a span of 14 bases. The CDR3 is 15 amino acids. DNA for the CDR3: TGTGCCAGCAGCTTGAGCGGGGGAACCGGCTATGGCTACACCTTC. It encodes CASSLSGGTGYGYTF.

The chain employs TRBV4-3 and TRBJ1-1; 9 bases line up with TRBD1. The germline V gene encodes CDR1 LGHNA and CDR2 YSLEER. After removal of 4 bases from V and 4 bases from J, the junction contained 4 bases not matched to a gene. The CDR3 loop spans 14 amino acids. In DNA form, the CDR3 reads TGCGCCAGCAGCCCCGGGGACAGGGCCACTGAAGCTTTCTTT. Its protein product is CASSPGDRATEAFF.

This sequence joins TRBV15 and TRBJ2-7; TRBD1 might be the D (6 bases). Germline V lookup: CDR1 LNHNV, CDR2 YYDKDF (reference sequence). With 0 bases removed from V and 4 bases from J, the gap between germline ends came to 16 bases. This CDR3 has 16 residues. This chain's CDR3 is CATSRDATGMRYEQYF. The CDR3 DNA reads TGTGCCACCAGCAGAGACGCAACAGGGATGCGGTACGAGCAGTACTTC.